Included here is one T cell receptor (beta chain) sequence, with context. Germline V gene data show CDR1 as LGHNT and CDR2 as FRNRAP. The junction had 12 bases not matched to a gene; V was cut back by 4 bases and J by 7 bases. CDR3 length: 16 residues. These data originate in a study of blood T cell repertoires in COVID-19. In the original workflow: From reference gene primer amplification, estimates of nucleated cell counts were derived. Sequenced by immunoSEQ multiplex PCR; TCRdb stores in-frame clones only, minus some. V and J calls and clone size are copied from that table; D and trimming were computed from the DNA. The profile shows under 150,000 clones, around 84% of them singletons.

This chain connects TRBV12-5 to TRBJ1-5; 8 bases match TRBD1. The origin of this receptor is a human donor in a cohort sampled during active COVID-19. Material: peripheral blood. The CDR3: CASGCGRGQRKQPQHF. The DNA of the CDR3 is TGTGCTAGTGGTTGCGGCAGGGGGCAACGTAAACAGCCCCAGCATTTT. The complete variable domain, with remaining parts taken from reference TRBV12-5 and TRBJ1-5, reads DARVTQTPRHKVTEMGQEVTMRCQPILGHNTVFWYRQTMMQGLELLAYFRNRAPLDDSGMPKDRFSAEMPDATLATLKIQPSEPRDSAVYFCASGCGRGQRKQPQHFGDGTRLSIL.